The sequence of this T cell receptor beta chain was determined in a study of blood T cell repertoires in COVID-19. Study summary: COVID-19 samples, acute and convalescent, were from the United States, Italy and Spain.

Original data processing: Amplified reference gene primers provided the basis for estimating nucleated cell counts. The table came from immunoSEQ multiplex PCR; TCRdb's copy has only in-frame clones and leaves some out. V and J calls and clone size are copied from that table; D and trimming were computed from the DNA. Of approximately 320,000 clones listed, 87% were seen once; the top ten hold approximately 9%. Enrollees, roughly 18 to 89 years old, lived in some 24 US areas. Two negative PCRs, clearance, or symptom resolution were required of recovered Cohort 3 donors. CDR1 and CDR2 from the germline V gene are MNHEY and SMNVEV (reference sequence). The V end was cut by 5 bases, the J end by 1 base, with 14 bases between. The CDR3 loop spans 15 amino acids.

This TCR derives from a woman aged 18-29 years who had recovered from COVID-19. The chain recombines TRBV27 with TRBJ1-1; D unclear. Sequencing used PBMCs or T cells enriched from blood (not recorded which). The CDR3 region is CASSTRRLGNTEAFF. CDR3 nucleotide sequence: TGTGCCAGCAGTACCAGGAGGTTAGGGAACACTGAAGCTTTCTTT.